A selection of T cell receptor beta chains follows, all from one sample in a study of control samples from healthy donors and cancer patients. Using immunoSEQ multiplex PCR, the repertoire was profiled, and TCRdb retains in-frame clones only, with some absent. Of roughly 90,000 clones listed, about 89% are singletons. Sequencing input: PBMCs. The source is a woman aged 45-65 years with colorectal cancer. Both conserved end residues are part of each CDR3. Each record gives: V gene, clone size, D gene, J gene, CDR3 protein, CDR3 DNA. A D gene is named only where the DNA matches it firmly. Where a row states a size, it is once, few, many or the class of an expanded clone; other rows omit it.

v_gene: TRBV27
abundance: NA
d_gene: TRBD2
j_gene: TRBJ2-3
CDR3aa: CASSLAGGPYDTQYF
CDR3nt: TGTGCCAGCAGTTTAGCGGGGGGGCCTTATGATACGCAGTATTTT

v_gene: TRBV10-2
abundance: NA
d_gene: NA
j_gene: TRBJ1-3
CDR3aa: CASRGAFGNTIYF
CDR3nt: TGCGCCAGCAGGGGGGCCTTTGGAAACACCATATATTTT

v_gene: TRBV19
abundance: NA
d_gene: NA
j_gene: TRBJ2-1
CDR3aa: CASSSGGSYNEQFF
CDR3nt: TGTGCCAGTAGTAGTGGGGGCTCCTACAATGAGCAGTTCTTC

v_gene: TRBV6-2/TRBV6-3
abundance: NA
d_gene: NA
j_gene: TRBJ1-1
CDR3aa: CASSDLPGRWDTEAFF
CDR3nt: TGTGCCAGCAGCGACCTTCCGGGCCGATGGGACACTGAAGCTTTCTTT

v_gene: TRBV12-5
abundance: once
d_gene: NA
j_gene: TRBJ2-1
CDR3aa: CASLGGNEQFF
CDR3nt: TGTGCTAGTCTTGGCGGCAATGAGCAGTTCTTC

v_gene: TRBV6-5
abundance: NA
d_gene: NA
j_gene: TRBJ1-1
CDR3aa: CASSPQTGNTEAFF
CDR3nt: TGTGCCAGCAGTCCCCAGACAGGGAACACTGAAGCTTTCTTT

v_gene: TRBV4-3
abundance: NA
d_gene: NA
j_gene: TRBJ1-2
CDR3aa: CASSQVDSGYTF
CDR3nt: TGCGCCAGCAGCCAAGTGGACAGTGGCTACACCTTC

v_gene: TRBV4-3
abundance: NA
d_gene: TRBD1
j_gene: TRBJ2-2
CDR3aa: CASSQEGTGKNGELFF
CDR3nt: TGCGCCAGCAGCCAAGAGGGGACAGGGAAGAACGGGGAGCTGTTTTTT

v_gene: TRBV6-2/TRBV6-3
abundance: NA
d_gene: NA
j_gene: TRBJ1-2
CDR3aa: CASSDQSTGNYGYTF
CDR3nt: TGTGCCAGCAGCGATCAAAGTACAGGGAACTATGGCTACACCTTC

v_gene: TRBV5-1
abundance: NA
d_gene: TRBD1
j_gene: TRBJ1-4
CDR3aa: CASSLARQGAVEKLFF
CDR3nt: TGCGCCAGCAGCTTGGCCCGACAGGGGGCGGTTGAAAAACTGTTTTTT

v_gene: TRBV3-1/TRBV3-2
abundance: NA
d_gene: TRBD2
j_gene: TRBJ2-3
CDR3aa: CASSQESSSGVYTQYF
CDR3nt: TGTGCCAGCAGCCAAGAATCGTCTAGCGGGGTCTATACGCAGTATTTT

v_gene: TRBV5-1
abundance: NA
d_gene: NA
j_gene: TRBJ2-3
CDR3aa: CASRTDPATDTQYF
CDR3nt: TGCGCCAGCAGGACGGACCCTGCAACGGATACGCAGTATTTT

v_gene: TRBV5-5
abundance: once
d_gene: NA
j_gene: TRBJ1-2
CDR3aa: CASSLGQGGHYGYTF
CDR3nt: TGTGCCAGCAGCTTGGGGCAGGGTGGTCACTATGGCTACACCTTC

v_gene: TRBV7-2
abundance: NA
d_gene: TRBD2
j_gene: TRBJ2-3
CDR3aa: CASSLYGGGFTDTQYF
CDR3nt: TGTGCCAGCAGCTTATATGGCGGGGGGTTCACAGATACGCAGTATTTT

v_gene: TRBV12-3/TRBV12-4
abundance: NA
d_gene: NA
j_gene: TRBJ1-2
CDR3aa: CASSLNARGYTF
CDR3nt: TGTGCCAGCAGTTTAAACGCACGGGGCTACACCTTC

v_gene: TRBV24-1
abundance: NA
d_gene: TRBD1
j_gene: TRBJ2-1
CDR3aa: CATSADKARDSYNEQFF
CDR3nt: TGTGCCACCAGTGCCGATAAAGCCCGGGACAGCTACAATGAGCAGTTCTTC

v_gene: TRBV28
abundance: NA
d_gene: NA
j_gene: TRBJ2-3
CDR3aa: CASSLSLSTDTQYF
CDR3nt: TGTGCCAGCAGTTTATCCCTTAGCACAGATACGCAGTATTTT

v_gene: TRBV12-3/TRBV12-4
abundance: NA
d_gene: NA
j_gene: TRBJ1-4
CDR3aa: CASSPRVAEKLFF
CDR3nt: TGTGCCAGCAGTCCCCGGGTGGCTGAAAAACTGTTTTTT

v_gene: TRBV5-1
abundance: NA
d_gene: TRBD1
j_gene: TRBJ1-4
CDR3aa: CASSLAGGDEKLFF
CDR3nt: TGCGCCAGCAGCTTGGCAGGGGGTGATGAAAAACTGTTTTTT

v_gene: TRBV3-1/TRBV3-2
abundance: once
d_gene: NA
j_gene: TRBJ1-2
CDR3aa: CASSQVETGTGYTF
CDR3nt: TGTGCCAGCAGCCAAGTCGAGACAGGCACTGGCTACACCTTC

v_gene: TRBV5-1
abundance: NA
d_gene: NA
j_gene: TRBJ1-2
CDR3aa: CASSLDMWGYTF
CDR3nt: TGCGCCAGCAGCCTAGACATGTGGGGCTACACCTTC

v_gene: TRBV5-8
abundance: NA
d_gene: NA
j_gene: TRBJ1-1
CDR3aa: CASSLEGLNTEAFF
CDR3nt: TGTGCCAGCAGCTTGGAGGGTTTGAACACTGAAGCTTTCTTT

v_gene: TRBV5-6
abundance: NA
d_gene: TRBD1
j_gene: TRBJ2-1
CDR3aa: CASSGPGGYNEQFF
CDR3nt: TGTGCCAGCAGCGGCCCAGGGGGTTACAATGAGCAGTTCTTC

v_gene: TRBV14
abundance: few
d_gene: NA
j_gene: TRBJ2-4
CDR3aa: CASSHRGAKNIQYF
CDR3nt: TGTGCCAGCAGCCACCGGGGGGCCAAAAACATTCAGTACTTC

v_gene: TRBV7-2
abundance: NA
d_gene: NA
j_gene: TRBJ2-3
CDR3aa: CASNYYTDTQYF
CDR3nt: TGTGCCAGCAACTATTACACAGATACGCAGTATTTT

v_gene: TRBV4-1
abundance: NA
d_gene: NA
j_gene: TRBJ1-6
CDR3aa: CASSQEATYNSPLHF
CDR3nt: TGCGCCAGCAGCCAAGAGGCCACATATAATTCACCCCTCCACTTT

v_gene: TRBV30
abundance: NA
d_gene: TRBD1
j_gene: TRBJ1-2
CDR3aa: CAWGTGGYTF
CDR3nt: TGTGCCTGGGGGACAGGGGGCTACACCTTC

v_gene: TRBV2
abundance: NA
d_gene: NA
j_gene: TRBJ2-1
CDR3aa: CASSATGTKEFF
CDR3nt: TGTGCCAGCAGTGCCACCGGAACAAAGGAGTTCTTC

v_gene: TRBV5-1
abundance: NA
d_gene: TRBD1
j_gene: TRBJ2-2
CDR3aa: CASSPPGQGNTGELFF
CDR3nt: TGCGCCAGCAGCCCCCCGGGACAGGGGAACACCGGGGAGCTGTTTTTT

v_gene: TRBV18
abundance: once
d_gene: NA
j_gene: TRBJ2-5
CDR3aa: CASSPPDQETQYF
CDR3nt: TGTGCCAGCTCACCTCCAGATCAAGAGACCCAGTACTTC